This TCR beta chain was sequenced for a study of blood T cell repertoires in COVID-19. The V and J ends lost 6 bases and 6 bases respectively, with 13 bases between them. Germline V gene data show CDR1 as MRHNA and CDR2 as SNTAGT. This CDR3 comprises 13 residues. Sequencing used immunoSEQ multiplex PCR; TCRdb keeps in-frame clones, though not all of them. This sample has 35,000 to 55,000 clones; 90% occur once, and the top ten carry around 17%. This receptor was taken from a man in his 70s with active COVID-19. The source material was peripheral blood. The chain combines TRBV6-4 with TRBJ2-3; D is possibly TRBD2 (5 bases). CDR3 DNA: TGTGCCAGCAGCCTATACCCGGGGGATACGCAGTATTTT. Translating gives CASSLYPGDTQYF.